Following are 23 T cell receptor beta chains from one sample sequenced in a study of T cells after yellow fever vaccination. TCRdb ran MiXCR on the 5' RACE reads and lists one entry per CDR3 protein. The sample shows under 550,000 distinct CDR3 sequences, 20% to 25% of them seen only once. The sample in question was PBMCs, obtained about 21 days after the first yellow fever vaccination. These receptors originate from a young man who received the YFV17D yellow fever vaccine.

V gene TRBV7-3 combines with J gene TRBJ2-3; D remains unclear. The germline CDR1 and CDR2 sequences are SGHTA and FQGTGA. V was trimmed by 5 bases and J by 4 bases, leaving 16 bases between them. This CDR3 is 15 amino acids long. This CDR3 reads CASSPSPENPDTQYF. The CDR3, as DNA: TGTGCCAGCAGCCCCTCTCCAGAAAATCCAGATACGCAGTATTTT.

This clonotype was detected only a few times. V and J are TRBV4-1 and TRBJ2-6; 11 bases fit TRBD1. Germline V lookup: CDR1 MGHRA, CDR2 YSYEKL. The length of the CDR3 is 15 residues. Trimming cost V 4 bases and J 12 bases; bases outside gene matches: 8. The CDR3 is CASSPHLGQGVVLTF. The CDR3 nucleotides are TGCGCCAGCAGCCCCCACTTGGGACAGGGGGTCGTCCTGACTTTC.

This clonotype turned up a few times. The gene calls are TRBV19 and TRBJ1-5; weak D call: TRBD1 (6 bases). Germline lookup yields CDR1 LNHDA and CDR2 SQIVND (reference sequence). This CDR3 has 15 residues. Trimming left V 5 bases short and J 11 bases short, with 22 bases between. For the CDR3, the DNA is TGTGCCAGTAGTGGGGGGGACACACGCGGTACGTCCCAGCATTTT. This gives the protein CASSGGDTRGTSQHF.

V is TRBV11-2 and J is TRBJ1-6; D remains unclear. The CDR3 runs to 17 residues. CDR1 is SGHAT, CDR2 FQNNGV, per germline. Trimming shortened V by 0 bases and J by 0 bases, and 9 bases separated the two germline ends. CDR3 nucleotide sequence: TGTGCCAGCAGCTTAGACACCTTTAGCTCCTATAATTCACCCCTCCACTTT. Translating it yields CASSLDTFSSYNSPLHF.

This rearrangement joins TRBV19 to TRBJ1-4; D is ambiguous. CDR1 is LNHDA, CDR2 SQIVND, per germline (reference sequence). This CDR3 comprises 11 residues. Trimming left V 3 bases short and J 8 bases short, with 4 bases between. CDR3 nucleotide sequence: TGTGCCAGTAGTATCGGCGAAAAACTGTTTTTT. As protein: CASSIGEKLFF. Filled out from reference TRBV19 and TRBJ1-4, the complete variable domain reads DGGITQSPKYLFRKEGQNVTLSCEQNLNHDAMYWYRQDPGQGLRLIYYSQIVNDFQKGDIAEGYSVSREKKESFPLTVTSAQKNPTAFYLCASSIGEKLFFGSGTQLSVL.

There are a few counts of this clonotype. V is TRBV7-8 and J is TRBJ2-4, with unresolved D. V was shortened by 3 bases and J by 4 bases, with 13 bases between the two germline ends. The germline gives CDR1 SGHVS, CDR2 FQNEAQ. The CDR3 has 15 amino acids. CDR3 bases: TGTGCCAGCAGCTTTGGGGTGGGAAAGAAAAACATTCAGTACTTC. Amino acid sequence: CASSFGVGKKNIQYF.

The rearrangement joins TRBV7-9 to TRBJ2-6; no firm D call. Trimming shortened V by 3 bases and J by 4 bases, and 10 bases separated the two germline ends. Looked up from germline, CDR1 is SEHNR and CDR2 is FQNEAQ (reference sequence). The CDR3 covers 15 residues. The CDR3 is CASSFLGEGANVLTF. In DNA form, the CDR3 reads TGTGCCAGCAGCTTTCTAGGAGAGGGGGCCAACGTCCTGACTTTC.

The table lists this clonotype with a few counts. The chain has TRBV28 and TRBJ2-5; D gene uncertain. With 5 bases removed from V and 6 bases from J, the gap between germline ends came to 16 bases. The CDR3 spans 14 residues. The germline CDR1 and CDR2 sequences are MDHEN and SYDVKM. CDR3 loop: CASSPPQLGKTQYF. The CDR3, as DNA: TGTGCCAGCAGTCCCCCCCAGCTAGGGAAGACCCAGTACTTC.

The chain joins TRBV7-6 to TRBJ2-5; 8 bases are a match to TRBD1. V lost 6 bases, J lost 2 bases, and 5 bases stayed unmatched. Germline assignment: CDR1 SGHVS and CDR2 FNYEAQ. CDR3 length: 14 amino acids. The CDR3 is CASRRGTGQETQYF. DNA of the CDR3: TGTGCCAGCAGGCGCGGGACAGGACAAGAGACCCAGTACTTC.

In its sample, this clonotype was seen a few times. The chain carries TRBV21-1 and TRBJ2-7. TRBV21-1 is recorded as a pseudogene. The CDR3 is made up of 14 amino acids. CDR3 loop: CASSKAGAAYEQYF. CDR3 DNA: TGTGCCAGCAGCAAAGCGGGAGCCGCCTACGAGCAGTACTTC.

This clonotype has a count of ten or more. V gene TRBV5-1 combines with J gene TRBJ1-1; 9 bases align to TRBD1. Looked up from germline, CDR1 is SGHRS and CDR2 is YFSETQ. This CDR3 has 16 residues. Losses at the gene ends were 0 bases for V and 6 bases for J; bases not matched to a gene: 9. CDR3: CASSLADPGQGAEAFF. CDR3 coding DNA: TGCGCCAGCAGCTTGGCGGACCCGGGACAGGGCGCTGAAGCTTTCTTT.

The CDR3 bases are TGTGCCAGCAGTACCGGGACTAGCGGGGGCCAGTATTTT. Translated, it gives CASSTGTSGGQYF. The chain uses TRBV11-2 and TRBJ2-3; TRBD2 aligns across 14 bases. After removal of 6 bases from V and 12 bases from J, the junction contained 5 bases not matched to a gene. The germline CDR1 and CDR2 sequences are SGHAT and FQNNGV. The CDR3 runs to 13 residues.

This rearrangement joins TRBV4-1 to TRBJ2-1; D not certain. From germline, CDR1 is MGHRA and CDR2 YSYEKL. The V gene lost 1 base and the J gene lost 9 bases, with 22 bases spanning the gap. The CDR3 runs 17 residues. CDR3 nucleotide sequence: TGCGCCAGCAGCCAAGGGCTTGGCAGCCCAATCCGTGGTGAGCAGTTCTTC. Encoded protein: CASSQGLGSPIRGEQFF.

This clonotype was counted ten times or more. V is TRBV6-5 and J is TRBJ2-2; 7 bases align to TRBD2. This CDR3 is built from 12 residues. The trim removed 5 bases at V and 7 bases at J, leaving 1 base unmatched. Per germline, CDR1 MNHEY and CDR2 SVGAGI. CDR3 DNA sequence: TGTGCCAGCAGTCCGGGGGGCGGGGAGCTGTTTTTT. Amino acid sequence: CASSPGGGELFF.

A few counts support this clonotype. This chain joins TRBV20-1 and TRBJ2-5, with TRBD2 matching over 7 bases. V trimming: 7 bases; J trimming: 1 base; junction bases outside the gene matches: 6. Germline values: CDR1 DFQATT, CDR2 SNEGSKA (reference sequence). The CDR3 is made up of 13 amino acids. The CDR3, as DNA: TGCAGTGTACAGACGGGGGGCCAAGAGACCCAGTACTTC. Translation gives CSVQTGGQETQYF.

This clonotype was seen a single time. J is TRBJ1-5 and V is TRBV4-1; TRBD1 matches at 7 bases. This CDR3 has 21 residues. The V gene's germline CDR1 is MGHRA and CDR2 YSYEKL. V dropped 4 bases and J dropped 1; count of bases not matched to a gene: 22. For the CDR3, the DNA is TGCGCCAGCAGCCTTACCAAACCGGGACACCTACCCAGGGGGAGCAATCAGCCCCAGCATTTT. Its translation: CASSLTKPGHLPRGSNQPQHF.

The chain combines TRBV7-9 with TRBJ1-5; D not resolved. Germline V gene data show CDR1 as SEHNR and CDR2 as FQNEAQ (reference sequence). The CDR3 loop spans 12 amino acids. With 3 bases removed from V and 6 bases from J, the gap between germline ends came to 6 bases. CDR3 coding DNA: TGTGCCAGCAGCTTCGCTGGTCAGCCCCAGCATTTT. Its protein product is CASSFAGQPQHF.

This clonotype was picked up a small number of times. The chain has TRBV9 and TRBJ1-2; a weak D match, TRBD1 (6 bases). V was trimmed by 3 bases and J by 4 bases, leaving 16 bases between them. Germline CDR1 and CDR2: SGDLS and YYNGEE. This CDR3 has 15 residues. CDR3 amino acids: CASSEGGMRGYGYTF. The CDR3 DNA follows: TGTGCCAGCAGCGAGGGGGGAATGCGGGGCTATGGCTACACCTTC.

This chain links TRBV4-3 with TRBJ1-5; D uncertain. The germline V gene encodes CDR1 LGHNA and CDR2 YSLEER. Trimming cost V 4 bases and J 3 bases, with 13 bases left between them. The CDR3 totals 15 residues. The CDR3, as DNA: TGCGCCAGCAGCCTTGGACGTCTTCCCAATCAGCCCCAGCATTTT. Translating it yields CASSLGRLPNQPQHF.

The chain has TRBV27 and TRBJ2-2, with D perhaps TRBD2 (6 bases). Germline CDR1 reads MNHEY; CDR2 reads SMNVEV (reference sequence). Trimming stripped 10 bases from V and 6 bases from J, with 18 bases between. The length of the CDR3 is 14 residues. CDR3 bases: TGTGCCACTGGGCGGGACCGAGGATCCGGGGAGCTGTTTTTT. Amino acids: CATGRDRGSGELFF.

The chain has TRBV7-8 and TRBJ2-1, with D tentatively TRBD2 (6 bases). Germline V gene sequence: CDR1 SGHVS, CDR2 FQNEAQ. V lost 7 bases to trimming and J lost 3 bases, with 19 bases between them. The CDR3 spans 16 residues. In DNA, the CDR3 is TGTGCCAGCACACCCTCGGAGGGGTTGAACTACAATGAGCAGTTCTTC. Protein: CASTPSEGLNYNEQFF.

In its sample, this clonotype was seen many times. This chain links TRBV9 with TRBJ2-6; D gene ambiguous. V was trimmed by 8 bases and J by 0 bases, leaving 6 bases between them. The germline V gene encodes CDR1 SGDLS and CDR2 YYNGEE. This CDR3 has 13 amino acids. The CDR3 nucleotides read TGTGCCAGTCGGAGCTCTGGGGCCAACGTCCTGACTTTC. This codes for CASRSSGANVLTF.

The chain is built from TRBV29-1 and TRBJ1-1; D is possibly TRBD1 (6 bases). V was clipped by 6 bases and J by 3 bases, with 14 bases between them. CDR3 length: 13 residues. Germline loops: CDR1 SQVTM, CDR2 ANQGSEA. CDR3 nucleotide sequence: TGCAGCGTAAACTCCCCAGGGGACACTGAAGCTTTCTTT. Amino acid sequence: CSVNSPGDTEAFF.